These 2 T cell receptor beta chains share one sample of origin, sequenced in a study of CD8+CD57+ T cells in acquired aplastic anemia. Profiling of TCR beta VDJ combinations and CDR3 sequences used genomic DNA as template. TCRdb passed the reads through MiXCR, listing each CDR3 protein once. The data show 150,000 or so distinct CDR3 sequences, about 48% seen once. The sequenced patients had an expansion of CD8+CD57+ cells seen by flow cytometry. The sequenced material came from sorted CD4+, CD8+, or CD8+CD57+ T cells (not recorded which) from PBMCs. These receptors were taken from a human donor with aplastic anemia.

As concerns this clonotype: At one boundary the junction diverges from the germline segment, which might be a read error. The chain combines TRBV10-3 with TRBJ1-5; 7 nucleotides agree with TRBD1. Germline V CDR1 and CDR2: ENHRY, SYGVKD. This CDR3 is built from 9 residues. In DNA, the CDR3 is TGTGCCATCAGGATACAGGGGAATTTT. Protein product: CAIRIQGNF.

There are many counts of this clonotype. The V and J genes are TRBV19 and TRBJ2-5, with D perhaps TRBD2 (5 bases). The CDR3 covers 15 residues. With 2 bases removed from V and 3 bases from J, the gap between germline ends came to 13 bases. CDR1 and CDR2 (germline): LNHDA, SQIVND (reference sequence). This CDR3 is CASSIFRREEETQYF. Written as DNA, the CDR3 is TGTGCCAGTAGTATATTCCGCCGGGAAGAAGAGACCCAGTACTTC.